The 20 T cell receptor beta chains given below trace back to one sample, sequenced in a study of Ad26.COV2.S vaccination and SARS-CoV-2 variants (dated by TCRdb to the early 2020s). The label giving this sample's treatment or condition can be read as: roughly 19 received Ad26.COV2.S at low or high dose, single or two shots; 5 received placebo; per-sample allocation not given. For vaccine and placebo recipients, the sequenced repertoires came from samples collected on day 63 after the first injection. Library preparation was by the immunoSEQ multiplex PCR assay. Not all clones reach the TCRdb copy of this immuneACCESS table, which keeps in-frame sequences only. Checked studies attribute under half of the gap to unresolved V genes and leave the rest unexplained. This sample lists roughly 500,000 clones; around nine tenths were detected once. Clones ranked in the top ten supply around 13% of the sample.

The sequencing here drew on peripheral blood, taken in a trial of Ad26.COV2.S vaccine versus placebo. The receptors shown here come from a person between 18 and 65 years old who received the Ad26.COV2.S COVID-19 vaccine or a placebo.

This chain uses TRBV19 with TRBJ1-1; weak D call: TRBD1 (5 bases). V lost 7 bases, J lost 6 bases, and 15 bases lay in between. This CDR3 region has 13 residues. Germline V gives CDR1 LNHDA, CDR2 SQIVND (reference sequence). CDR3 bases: TGTGCCAGTAATTCACTCAGGGTTTCTGAAGCTTTCTTT. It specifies CASNSLRVSEAFF.

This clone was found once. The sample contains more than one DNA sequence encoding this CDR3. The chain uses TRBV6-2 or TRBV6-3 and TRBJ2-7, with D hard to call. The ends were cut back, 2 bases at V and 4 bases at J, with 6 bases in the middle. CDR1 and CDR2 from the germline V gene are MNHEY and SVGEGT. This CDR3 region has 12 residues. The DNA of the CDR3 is TGTGCCAGCAGTTACGGTACTTACGAGCAGTACTTC. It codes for CASSYGTYEQYF.

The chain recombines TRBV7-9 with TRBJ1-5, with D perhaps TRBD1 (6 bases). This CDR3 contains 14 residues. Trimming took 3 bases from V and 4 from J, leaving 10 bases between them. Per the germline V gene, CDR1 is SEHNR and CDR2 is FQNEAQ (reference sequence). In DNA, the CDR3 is TGTGCCAGCAGCTTCGGACAGCCAAATCAGCCCCAGCATTTT. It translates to CASSFGQPNQPQHF.

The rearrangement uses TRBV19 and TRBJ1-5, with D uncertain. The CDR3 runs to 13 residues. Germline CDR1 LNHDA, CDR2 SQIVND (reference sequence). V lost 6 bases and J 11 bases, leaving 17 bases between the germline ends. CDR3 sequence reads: CASSTIAPGAQHF. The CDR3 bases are TGTGCCAGTAGCACGATAGCCCCTGGGGCCCAGCATTTT.

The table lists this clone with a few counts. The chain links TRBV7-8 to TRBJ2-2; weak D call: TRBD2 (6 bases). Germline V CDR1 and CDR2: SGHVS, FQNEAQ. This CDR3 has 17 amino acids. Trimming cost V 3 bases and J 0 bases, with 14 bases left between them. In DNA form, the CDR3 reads TGTGCCAGCAGCTTCCCCGGGGAGGACCCGAACACCGGGGAGCTGTTTTTT. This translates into CASSFPGEDPNTGELFF.

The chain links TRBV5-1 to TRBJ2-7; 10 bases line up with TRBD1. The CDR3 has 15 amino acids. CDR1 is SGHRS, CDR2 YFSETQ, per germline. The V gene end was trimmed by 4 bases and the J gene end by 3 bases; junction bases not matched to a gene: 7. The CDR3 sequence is CASSRTGTGVYEQYF. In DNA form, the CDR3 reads TGCGCCAGCAGCCGGACCGGGACAGGGGTCTACGAGCAGTACTTC.

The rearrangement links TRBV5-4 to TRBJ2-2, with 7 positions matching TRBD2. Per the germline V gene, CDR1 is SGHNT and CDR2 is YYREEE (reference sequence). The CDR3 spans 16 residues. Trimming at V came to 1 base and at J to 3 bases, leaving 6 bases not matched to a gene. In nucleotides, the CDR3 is TGTGCCAGCAGCTTGAGGCGGGAGATCGACACCGGGGAGCTGTTTTTT. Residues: CASSLRREIDTGELFF.

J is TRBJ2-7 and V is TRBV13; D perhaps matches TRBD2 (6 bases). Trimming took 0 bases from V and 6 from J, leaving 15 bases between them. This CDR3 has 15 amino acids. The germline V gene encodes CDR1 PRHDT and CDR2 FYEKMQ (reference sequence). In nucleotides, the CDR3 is TGTGCCAGCAGCTTAGGTCCCGGGGGTCTCACCGAGCAGTACTTC. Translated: CASSLGPGGLTEQYF.

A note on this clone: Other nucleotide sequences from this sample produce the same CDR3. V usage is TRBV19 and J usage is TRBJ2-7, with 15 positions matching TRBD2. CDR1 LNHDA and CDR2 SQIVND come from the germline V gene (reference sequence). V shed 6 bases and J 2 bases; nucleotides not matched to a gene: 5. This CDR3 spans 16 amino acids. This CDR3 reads CASSPGLAGGPYEQYF. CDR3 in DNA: TGTGCCAGTAGCCCCGGACTAGCGGGAGGGCCCTACGAGCAGTACTTC. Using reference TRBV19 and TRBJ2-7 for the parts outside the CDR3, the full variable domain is DGGITQSPKYLFRKEGQNVTLSCEQNLNHDAMYWYRQDPGQGLRLIYYSQIVNDFQKGDIAEGYSVSREKKESFPLTVTSAQKNPTAFYLCASSPGLAGGPYEQYFGPGTRLTVT.

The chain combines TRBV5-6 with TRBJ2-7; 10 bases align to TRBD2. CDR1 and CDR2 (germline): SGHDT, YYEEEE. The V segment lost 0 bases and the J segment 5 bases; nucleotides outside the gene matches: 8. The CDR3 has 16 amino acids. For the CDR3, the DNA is TGTGCCAGCAGCTTGGTAGGTAGCGGGAGGCGAGACGAGCAGTACTTC. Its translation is CASSLVGSGRRDEQYF.

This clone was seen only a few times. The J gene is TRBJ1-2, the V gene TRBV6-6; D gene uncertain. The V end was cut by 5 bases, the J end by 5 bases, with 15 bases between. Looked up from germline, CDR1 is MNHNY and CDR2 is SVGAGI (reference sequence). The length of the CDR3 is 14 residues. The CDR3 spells CASSSDWGLYGYTF. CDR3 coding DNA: TGTGCCAGCAGTAGTGACTGGGGTTTATATGGCTACACCTTC.

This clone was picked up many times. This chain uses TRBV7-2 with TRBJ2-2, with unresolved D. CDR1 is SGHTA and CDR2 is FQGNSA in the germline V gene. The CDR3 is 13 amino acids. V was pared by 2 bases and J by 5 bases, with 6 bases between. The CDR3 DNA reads TGTGCCAGCAGCTTATTTGGGACCGGGGAGCTGTTTTTT. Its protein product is CASSLFGTGELFF. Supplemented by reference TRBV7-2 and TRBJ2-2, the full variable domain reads GAGVSQSPSNKVTEKGKDVELRCDPISGHTALYWYRQSLGQGLEFLIYFQGNSAPDKSGLPSDRFSAERTGGSVSTLTIQRTQQEDSAVYLCASSLFGTGELFFGEGSRLTVL.

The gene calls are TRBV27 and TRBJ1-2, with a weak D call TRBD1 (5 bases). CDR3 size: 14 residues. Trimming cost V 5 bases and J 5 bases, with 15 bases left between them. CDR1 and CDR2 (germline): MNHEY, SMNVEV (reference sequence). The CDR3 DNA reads TGTGCCAGCAGTCCAACGCGACAGAGTTATGGCTACACCTTC. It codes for CASSPTRQSYGYTF.

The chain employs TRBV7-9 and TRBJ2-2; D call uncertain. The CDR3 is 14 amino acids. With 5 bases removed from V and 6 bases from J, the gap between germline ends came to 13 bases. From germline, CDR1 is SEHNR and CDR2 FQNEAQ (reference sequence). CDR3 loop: CASSHRAAPGELFF. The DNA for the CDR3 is TGTGCCAGCAGCCACCGGGCCGCTCCCGGGGAGCTGTTTTTT.

CDR3 nucleotides: TGTGCCAGCAGCTTATTGAGGGAGACCCAGTACTTC. Translated: CASSLLRETQYF. The rearrangement joins TRBV7-2 to TRBJ2-5; no clear D gene. The CDR3 has 12 residues. With 2 bases removed from V and 5 bases from J, the gap between germline ends came to 6 bases. Germline CDR1 SGHTA, CDR2 FQGNSA.

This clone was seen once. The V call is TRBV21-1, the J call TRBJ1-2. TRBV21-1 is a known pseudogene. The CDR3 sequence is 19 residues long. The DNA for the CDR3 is TGTGCCAGCAGCAAAGGGAGGGGCTTTTTGCGACAGCCCGACTATGGCTACACCTTC. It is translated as CASSKGRGFLRQPDYGYTF.

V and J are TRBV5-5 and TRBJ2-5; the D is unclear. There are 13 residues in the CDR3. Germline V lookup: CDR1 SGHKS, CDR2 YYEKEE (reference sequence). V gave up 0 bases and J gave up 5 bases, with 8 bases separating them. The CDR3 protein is CASSLAWAETQYF. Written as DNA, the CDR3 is TGTGCCAGCAGCTTGGCTTGGGCGGAGACCCAGTACTTC. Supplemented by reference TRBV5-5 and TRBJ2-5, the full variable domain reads DAGVTQSPTHLIKTRGQQVTLRCSPISGHKSVSWYQQVLGQGPQFIFQYYEKEERGRGNFPDRFSARQFPNYSSELNVNALLLGDSALYLCASSLAWAETQYFGPGTRLLVL.

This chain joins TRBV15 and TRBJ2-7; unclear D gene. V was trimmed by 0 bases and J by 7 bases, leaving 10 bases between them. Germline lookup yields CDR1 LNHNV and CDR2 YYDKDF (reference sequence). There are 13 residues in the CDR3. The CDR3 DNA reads TGTGCCACCAGCAGAGACCATATCGGGGAGCAGTACTTC. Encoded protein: CATSRDHIGEQYF.

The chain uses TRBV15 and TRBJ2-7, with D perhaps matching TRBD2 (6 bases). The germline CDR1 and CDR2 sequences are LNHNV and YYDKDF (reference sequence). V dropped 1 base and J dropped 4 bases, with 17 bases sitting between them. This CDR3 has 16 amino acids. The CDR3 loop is CATSRGPVADAYEQYF. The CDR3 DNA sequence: TGTGCCACCAGCAGAGGTCCGGTAGCGGATGCGTACGAGCAGTACTTC.

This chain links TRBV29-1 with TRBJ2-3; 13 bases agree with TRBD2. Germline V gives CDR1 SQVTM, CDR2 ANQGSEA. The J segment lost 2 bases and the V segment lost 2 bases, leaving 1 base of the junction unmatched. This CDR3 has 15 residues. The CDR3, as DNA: TGCAGCGTTGAAACTAGCGGGAGGGTCACAGATACGCAGTATTTT. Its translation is CSVETSGRVTDTQYF.